The clone carrying this T cell receptor beta chain was seen just once. Its antigen remains unknown. Profiled with immunoSEQ multiplex PCR; TCRdb holds only in-frame clones, not every one. The sample lists 150,000 to 200,000 clones; around 93% were seen once. This record comes from a study of T cell responses to AZD1222 COVID-19 vaccine. Study-wide results and caveats: Variant regions that are unmutated are reportedly the target of nearly half of spike-specific TCRs. Donors skewed white British and female; clonal diversity was possibly underestimated. Two doses of AZD1222 preceded a rise in Spike-specific TCR breadth and depth.

From germline, CDR1 is SNHLY and CDR2 FYNNEI. J was trimmed by 6 bases and V by 8 bases; bases with no gene match: 4. The CDR3 covers 11 residues. The source of this sequence is an adult in good health. The sequencing here drew on peripheral blood, taken on day 0 of AZD1222 vaccination. V and J are TRBV2 and TRBJ2-7, with 7 positions matching TRBD1. The CDR3 loop reads CASDRAGEQYF. As DNA, the CDR3 is TGTGCCAGCGACAGGGCTGGCGAGCAGTACTTC. Together with reference TRBV2 and TRBJ2-7, the CDR3 gives the full variable domain: EPEVTQTPSHQVTQMGQEVILRCVPISNHLYFYWYRQILGQKVEFLVSFYNNEISEKSEIFDDQFSVERPDGSNFTLKIRSTKLEDSAMYFCASDRAGEQYFGPGTRLTVT.